These 30 T cell receptor beta chains share one sample of origin, sequenced in a study of sequential checkpoint blockade in melanoma. TCRdb keeps only in-frame clones here, not all; method: immunoSEQ multiplex PCR. The profile shows 6,000 to 6,500 clones, 53% of them singletons. Treatment: randomized to nivolumab then ipilimumab (arm A) or the reverse (arm B). Sequences were derived from CD8+ T cells sorted from blood (inferred from file names), sampled from a patient given nivolumab and ipilimumab in sequence. The receptors were sampled from a human donor with melanoma.

The chain links TRBV29-1 to TRBJ1-5, with 7 bases lining up with TRBD1. J gave up 2 bases and V 7 bases, and 8 bases lay outside the gene matches. Germline values: CDR1 SQVTM, CDR2 ANQGSEA. CDR3 length: 14 amino acids. CDR3 residues: CSARDREGNQPQHF. CDR3 sequence (DNA): TGCAGCGCCCGAGACAGGGAAGGCAATCAGCCCCAGCATTTT. The full variable domain, its missing parts supplied by reference TRBV29-1 and TRBJ1-5, is SAVISQKPSRDICQRGTSLTIQCQVDSQVTMMFWYRQQPGQSLTLIATANQGSEATYESGFVIDKFPISRPNLTFSTLTVSNMSPEDSSIYLCSARDREGNQPQHFGDGTRLSIL.

The chain employs TRBV9 and TRBJ1-2, with a possible D match to TRBD1 (5 bases). The CDR3 has 16 residues. The germline V and J ends were trimmed by 0 bases and 4 bases, with 16 bases remaining between them. Germline V lookup: CDR1 SGDLS, CDR2 YYNGEE. The CDR3 here is CASSVAPGTVSYGYTF. CDR3 nucleotides: TGTGCCAGCAGCGTAGCTCCGGGGACTGTGTCCTATGGCTACACCTTC.

This clone occurred a few times. The CDR3 sequence: CASSQGPGGRDQETQYF. The CDR3 DNA is TGCGCCAGCAGCCAGGGGCCCGGTGGCAGGGACCAAGAGACCCAGTACTTC. The chain uses TRBV4-3 and TRBJ2-5; D may be TRBD1 (5 bases). Trimming cost V 3 bases and J 0 bases, with 17 bases left between them. The germline V gene encodes CDR1 LGHNA and CDR2 YSLEER. The CDR3 extends over 17 amino acids.

This clone has more than one count but fewer than ten. The chain uses TRBV28 and TRBJ1-6; TRBD1 might be the D (5 bases). The CDR3 is 15 amino acids. CDR1 and CDR2 (germline): MDHEN, SYDVKM. Trimming left V 2 bases short and J 10 bases short, with 15 bases between. CDR3 region: CASSLEGEGGSPLHF. The DNA of the CDR3 is TGTGCCAGCAGTTTAGAAGGGGAGGGTGGCTCACCCCTCCACTTT.

The rearrangement joins TRBV4-3 to TRBJ1-3; possible D gene TRBD1, 6 bases. V was pared by 0 bases and J by 4 bases, with 13 bases between. The CDR3 runs 16 residues. The germline CDR1 and CDR2 sequences are LGHNA and YSLEER. The CDR3 reads CASSQDEDSSGNTIYF. CDR3 DNA sequence: TGCGCCAGCAGCCAAGATGAGGACAGCTCAGGAAACACCATATATTTT.

V usage is TRBV15 and J usage is TRBJ1-6, with D possibly TRBD1 on 5 matching bases. Germline assignment: CDR1 LNHNV and CDR2 YYDKDF (reference sequence). This CDR3 comprises 14 residues. Between the trimmed V and J ends, which lost 3 bases and 7 bases, there was a span of 10 bases. The CDR3 DNA is TGTGCCACCAGCAGGTGGGGGGAAAATTCACCCCTCCACTTT. Translated: CATSRWGENSPLHF.

The chain employs TRBV9 and TRBJ2-1; weak D call: TRBD2 (5 bases). Germline lookup yields CDR1 SGDLS and CDR2 YYNGEE. The CDR3 covers 13 residues. V dropped 4 bases and J dropped 10 bases, with 15 bases sitting between them. Written as DNA, the CDR3 is TGTGCCAGCAGCCCTAGTAGTGGCGGGGAGCAGTTCTTC. Translated: CASSPSSGGEQFF.

This clone has only a few counts. V usage is TRBV27 and J usage is TRBJ2-4, with TRBD2 matching 7 bases. With 8 bases clipped from V and 7 bases from J, the junction kept 2 bases outside the gene matches. CDR3 length: 11 residues. CDR1 and CDR2 from the germline V gene are MNHEY and SMNVEV (reference sequence). The CDR3: CASGEGNIQYF. The CDR3 DNA reads as TGTGCCAGCGGGGAGGGGAACATTCAGTACTTC.

The chain carries TRBV4-2 and TRBJ2-3, with D hard to call. CDR1 is LGHNA, CDR2 YNFKEQ, per germline. Trimming left V 4 bases short and J 0 bases short, with 5 bases between. This CDR3 region has 13 residues. The CDR3 nucleotides are TGTGCCAGCAGCCTCACTAGCACAGATACGCAGTATTTT. Its translation: CASSLTSTDTQYF.

The gene calls are TRBV6-5 and TRBJ1-2; 10 bases are shared with TRBD1. This CDR3 spans 14 amino acids. Germline values: CDR1 MNHEY, CDR2 SVGAGI. The V and J ends lost 4 bases and 2 bases, in that order; junction bases with no gene match: 1. As DNA, the CDR3 is TGTGCCAGCAGTTCGACAGGGGGCAACTATGGCTACACCTTC. Amino acid sequence: CASSSTGGNYGYTF.

This chain connects TRBV6-5 to TRBJ2-2; 13 bases align to TRBD2. Per the germline V gene, CDR1 is MNHEY and CDR2 is SVGAGI. The CDR3 consists of 15 residues. The trim removed 4 bases at V and 5 bases at J, leaving 1 base unmatched. The CDR3 DNA reads as TGTGCCAGCAGTTGGACTAGCGGGAGTACCGGGGAGCTGTTTTTT. Its protein is CASSWTSGSTGELFF.

This clone was found a few times. This chain uses TRBV6-4 with TRBJ2-3; TRBD2 agrees at 8 bases. The CDR3 totals 14 residues. The V gene end was trimmed by 4 bases and the J gene end by 0 bases; junction bases not matched to a gene: 0. Looked up from germline, CDR1 is MRHNA and CDR2 is SNTAGT. The CDR3 bases are TGTGCCAGCAGTGGCGGGAGGAGCACAGATACGCAGTATTTT. This gives the protein CASSGGRSTDTQYF.

This chain joins TRBV6-5 and TRBJ1-5, with unresolved D. The CDR3 runs 13 residues. Trimming removed 2 bases from V and 4 bases from J, with 6 bases in between. Germline loops: CDR1 MNHEY, CDR2 SVGAGI. The DNA for the CDR3 is TGTGCCAGCAGTTACGGCGGGAATCAGCCCCAGCATTTT. This translates into CASSYGGNQPQHF.

V is TRBV19 and J is TRBJ2-3; D is uncertain. The CDR3 has 11 amino acids. Trimming left V 7 bases short and J 2 bases short, with 4 bases between. Germline CDR1 and CDR2: LNHDA and SQIVND (reference sequence). In DNA form, the CDR3 reads TGTGCCAGTACCTACACAGATACGCAGTATTTT. It yields the protein CASTYTDTQYF.

V and J are TRBV6-4 and TRBJ2-1; TRBD2 agrees at 10 bases. This CDR3 comprises 15 residues. Trimming removed 0 bases from V and 5 bases from J; junction bases left unmatched: 1. The germline gives CDR1 MRHNA, CDR2 SNTAGT. The CDR3 nucleotides read TGTGCCAGCAGTGACTCTAGCGGGGGGAACAATGAGCAGTTCTTC. As protein: CASSDSSGGNNEQFF.

The table lists this clone with a few counts. This specimen includes other DNA sequences encoding the same CDR3. V gene TRBV4-1 combines with J gene TRBJ1-5; D gene unclear. Germline assignment: CDR1 MGHRA and CDR2 YSYEKL. The ends were cut back, 1 base at V and 6 bases at J, with 13 bases in the middle. The CDR3 sequence is 15 residues long. The CDR3 is CASSQVEGSRQPQHF. In nucleotides, the CDR3 is TGCGCCAGCAGCCAAGTTGAAGGGAGTCGTCAGCCCCAGCATTTT.

This clone occurred once. The chain joins TRBV30 to TRBJ2-3; TRBD1 matches 7 bases. V lost 0 bases, J lost 0 bases, and 12 bases stayed unmatched. Germline values: CDR1 GTSNPN, CDR2 SVGIG (reference sequence). The CDR3 spans 18 residues. The CDR3 reads CAWSVRGQLRASTDTQYF. The CDR3 DNA reads as TGTGCCTGGAGTGTACGGGGACAGCTCCGGGCCAGCACAGATACGCAGTATTTT.

This clone is labeled medium-sized. The gene calls are TRBV6-6 and TRBJ2-7; D gene unclear. Germline V gene sequence: CDR1 MNHNY, CDR2 SVGAGI (reference sequence). V was shortened by 8 bases and J by 3 bases, with 14 bases between the two germline ends. The CDR3 totals 13 residues. CDR3 residues: CASRPSDGYEQYF. DNA for the CDR3: TGTGCCAGCCGCCCGAGCGATGGCTACGAGCAGTACTTC.

V and J are TRBV19 and TRBJ2-1, with 9 bases that match TRBD2. CDR1 is LNHDA, CDR2 SQIVND, per germline (reference sequence). The CDR3 consists of 14 residues. The ends lost 6 bases at V and 5 bases at J; junction bases unmatched: 5. The CDR3: CASRWTSADNEQFF. CDR3 nucleotide sequence: TGTGCCAGTAGATGGACTAGCGCTGACAATGAGCAGTTCTTC.

About this clone: Only one base separates this from a far larger clonotype, so it likely reflects a read error. This CDR3 is also generated by other DNA sequences in the sample. The chain links TRBV7-9 to TRBJ1-5; D is ambiguous. This CDR3 is built from 17 residues. Germline CDR1 SEHNR, CDR2 FQNEAQ (reference sequence). The V end lost 5 bases, the J end lost 1 base, and 18 bases lay between the germline ends. The chain's CDR3 is CASSPKPLGGSNQPQHF. The CDR3 DNA sequence: TGTGCCAGCAGCCCCAAACCTTTGGGAGGGAGCAATCAGCCCCAGCATTTT.

The chain joins TRBV6-4 to TRBJ2-1, with a tentative D call TRBD2 (5 bases). Deletions cut 3 bases from V and 10 bases from J, with 16 bases between. The length of the CDR3 is 14 residues. Germline V lookup: CDR1 MRHNA, CDR2 SNTAGT. CDR3: CASSERQEDREQFF. The CDR3 DNA follows: TGTGCCAGCAGTGAAAGGCAGGAGGATCGAGAGCAGTTCTTC.

This clone came up a few times. This chain connects TRBV6-4 to TRBJ2-1, with a weak D call TRBD2 (6 bases). This CDR3 comprises 15 residues. V lost 5 bases and J 3 bases, leaving 14 bases between the germline ends. Germline assignment: CDR1 MRHNA and CDR2 SNTAGT. The CDR3 protein is CASSTHGGDYNEQFF. CDR3 DNA sequence: TGTGCCAGCAGTACCCATGGCGGGGACTACAATGAGCAGTTCTTC.

This clone was counted a few times. The chain links TRBV9 to TRBJ2-7, with no clear D. Germline values: CDR1 SGDLS, CDR2 YYNGEE. V lost 0 bases and J lost 2, with 9 bases in between. CDR3 length equals 14 residues. The CDR3 nucleotides read TGTGCCAGCAGCGTAGGGCGGAACCCCTACGAGCAGTACTTC. Its translation is CASSVGRNPYEQYF.

This clone was counted between two and nine times. The CDR3: CASSSQGANTEAFF. CDR3 coding DNA: TGTGCCAGCAGTTCTCAGGGGGCGAACACTGAAGCTTTCTTT. V usage is TRBV27 and J usage is TRBJ1-1, with 8 bases matching TRBD1. The CDR3 consists of 14 residues. Germline V gene lookup returns CDR1 MNHEY and CDR2 SMNVEV (reference sequence). Trimming took 4 bases from V and 1 from J; bases not matched to a gene: 2.

The gene calls are TRBV27 and TRBJ2-1, with TRBD2 matching 11 bases. The CDR3 length is 16 residues. The junction had 11 bases not matched to a gene; V was cut back by 7 bases and J by 6 bases. Germline V lookup: CDR1 MNHEY, CDR2 SMNVEV (reference sequence). The CDR3 nucleotides are TGTGCCAGCACTGAGCTAGCGGGGGGTCTTCTCAATGAGCAGTTCTTC. Translation: CASTELAGGLLNEQFF.

This clone was observed a handful of times. Given the absence of the conserved phenylalanine or tryptophan at the CDR3 end, a read error is likely. The gene calls are TRBV28 and TRBJ2-7, with TRBD1 matching 7 bases. Looked up from germline, CDR1 is MDHEN and CDR2 is SYDVKM. V lost 1 base, J lost 3 bases, and 9 bases stayed unmatched. The CDR3 extends over 16 amino acids. CDR3 sequence (DNA): TGTGCCAGCAGTTTATCCCCAGGGGGACCTCACTACGAGCAGTACCTC. It specifies CASSLSPGGPHYEQYL.

The chain combines TRBV6-6 with TRBJ1-2, with D perhaps matching TRBD1 (6 bases). The V end was cut by 2 bases, the J end by 4 bases, with 8 bases between. The V gene's germline CDR1 is MNHNY and CDR2 SVGAGI (reference sequence). This CDR3 contains 13 residues. The DNA of the CDR3 is TGTGCCAGCAGTTACGCGGACAGCTATGGCTACACCTTC. Amino acid sequence: CASSYADSYGYTF.

This clone showed up just a few times. The chain joins TRBV7-2 to TRBJ1-3; TRBD1 matches at 7 bases. After removal of 3 bases from V and 4 bases from J, the junction contained 3 bases not matched to a gene. Germline CDR1 is SGHTA and CDR2 is FQGNSA. This CDR3 is built from 14 residues. The CDR3 DNA follows: TGTGCCAGCAGCTTGGGGACAGTCGGAAACACCATATATTTT. This encodes CASSLGTVGNTIYF.

The chain is built from TRBV23-1 and TRBJ2-7; 13 bases are a match to TRBD2. TRBV23-1 is annotated as an ORF whose role is uncertain. CDR3 length: 21 amino acids. J gave up 7 bases and V 2 bases, and 23 bases lay outside the gene matches. The CDR3 nucleotides are TGCGCCAGCAGTCAAACCTTAGGGACTAGCGGGATACTACGGGAACCCGGGGAGCAGTACTTC. Amino acid sequence: CASSQTLGTSGILREPGEQYF.

The chain carries TRBV7-2 and TRBJ2-7; no clear D gene. CDR3 length: 15 residues. Trimming took 2 bases from V and 4 from J, leaving 15 bases between them. CDR1 is SGHTA and CDR2 is FQGNSA in the germline V gene. The CDR3: CASSLKPGRPYEQYF. As DNA, the CDR3 is TGTGCCAGCAGCTTAAAGCCAGGCCGACCTTACGAGCAGTACTTC.